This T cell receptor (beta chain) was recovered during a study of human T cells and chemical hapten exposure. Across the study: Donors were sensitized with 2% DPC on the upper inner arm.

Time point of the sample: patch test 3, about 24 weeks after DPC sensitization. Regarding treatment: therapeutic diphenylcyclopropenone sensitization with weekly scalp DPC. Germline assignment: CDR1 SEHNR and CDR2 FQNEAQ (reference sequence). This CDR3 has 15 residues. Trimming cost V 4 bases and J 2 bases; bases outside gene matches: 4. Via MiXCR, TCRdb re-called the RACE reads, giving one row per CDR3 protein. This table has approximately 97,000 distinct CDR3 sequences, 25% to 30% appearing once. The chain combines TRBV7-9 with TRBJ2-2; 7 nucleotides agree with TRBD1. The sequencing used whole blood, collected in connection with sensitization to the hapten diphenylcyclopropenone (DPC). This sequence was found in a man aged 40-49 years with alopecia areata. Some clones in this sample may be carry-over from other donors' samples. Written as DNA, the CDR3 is TGTGCCAGCAGCTCGCGACAGGGAAACACCGGGGAGCTGTTTTTT. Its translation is CASSSRQGNTGELFF. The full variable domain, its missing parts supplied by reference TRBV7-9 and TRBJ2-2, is DTGVSQNPRHKITKRGQNVTFRCDPISEHNRLYWYRQTLGQGPEFLTYFQNEAQLEKSRLLSDRFSAERPKGSFSTLEIQRTEQGDSAMYLCASSSRQGNTGELFFGEGSRLTVL.